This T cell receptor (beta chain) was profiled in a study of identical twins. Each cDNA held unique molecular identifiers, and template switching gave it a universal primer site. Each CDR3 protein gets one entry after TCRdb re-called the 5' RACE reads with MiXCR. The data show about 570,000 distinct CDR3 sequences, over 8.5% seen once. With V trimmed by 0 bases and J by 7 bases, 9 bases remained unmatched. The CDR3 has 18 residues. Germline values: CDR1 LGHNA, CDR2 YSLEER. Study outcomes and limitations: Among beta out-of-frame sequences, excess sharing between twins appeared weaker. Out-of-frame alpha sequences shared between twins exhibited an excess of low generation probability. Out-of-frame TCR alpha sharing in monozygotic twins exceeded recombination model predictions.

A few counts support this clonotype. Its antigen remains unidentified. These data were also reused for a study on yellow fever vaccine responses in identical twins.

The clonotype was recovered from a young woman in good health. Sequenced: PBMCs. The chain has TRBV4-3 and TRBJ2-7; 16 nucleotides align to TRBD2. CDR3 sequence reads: CASSQDGGTSGRADEQYF. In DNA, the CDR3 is TGCGCCAGCAGCCAAGATGGAGGGACTAGCGGGAGGGCCGATGAGCAGTACTTC.